A selection of T cell receptor beta chains follows, all from one sample in a study of identical twins. Via MiXCR, TCRdb re-called the 5' RACE reads, giving one row per CDR3 protein. This table has about 1.7 million distinct CDR3 sequences, around a third appearing once. The source material was cord blood. These receptors all stem from a newborn girl in good health. The CDR3 runs from the conserved cysteine through the conserved F or W. Each record gives: clone size, J gene, V gene, D gene, CDR3 DNA, CDR3 protein. The D gene is left open where the match is weak. Clone size, where shown, is once, few, many, or a class for clones that have expanded.

clone_size: .
j_call: TRBJ2-1
v_call: TRBV2
d_call: TRBD2
cdr3_nt: TGTGCCAGAGCAACAACTAGCGGGAGGGCCAAGGGTGAGCAGTTCTTC
cdr3_aa: CARATTSGRAKGEQFF

clone_size: .
j_call: TRBJ1-4
v_call: TRBV12-3/TRBV12-4
d_call: TRBD1
cdr3_nt: TGTGCCAGCCTCGGACAGGGGACTAATGAAAAACTGTTTTTT
cdr3_aa: CASLGQGTNEKLFF

clone_size: .
j_call: TRBJ2-1
v_call: TRBV2
d_call: .
cdr3_nt: TGTGCCAGCAGTGAACGGAACAATGAGCAGTTCTTC
cdr3_aa: CASSERNNEQFF

clone_size: .
j_call: TRBJ2-3
v_call: TRBV5-5
d_call: TRBD1
cdr3_nt: TGTGCCAGCAGCTTTACAGGGGGCCGAGATACGCAGTATTTT
cdr3_aa: CASSFTGGRDTQYF

clone_size: once
j_call: TRBJ1-1
v_call: TRBV6-1
d_call: TRBD1
cdr3_nt: TGTGCCGGCAGCGGTTTTCCAGGGGGCACTGAAGCTTTCTTT
cdr3_aa: CAGSGFPGGTEAFF

clone_size: .
j_call: TRBJ1-1
v_call: TRBV20-1
d_call: .
cdr3_nt: TGCAGTGCCACCGCCGGGAACACTGAAGCTTTCTTT
cdr3_aa: CSATAGNTEAFF

clone_size: .
j_call: TRBJ2-1
v_call: TRBV18
d_call: .
cdr3_nt: TGTGCCAGCTGTCCCGGGGGGCCCTACAATGAGCAGTTCTTC
cdr3_aa: CASCPGGPYNEQFF

clone_size: .
j_call: TRBJ2-3
v_call: TRBV20-1
d_call: .
cdr3_nt: TGCAGTGCACGGCTTCGGGGGGCGGTCGCAGATACGCAGTATTTT
cdr3_aa: CSARLRGAVADTQYF

clone_size: .
j_call: TRBJ2-2
v_call: TRBV21-1
d_call: .
cdr3_nt: TGTGCCAGCAGCAAAGTCCCGGGACAGGGTCCCACCGGGGAGCTGTTTTTT
cdr3_aa: CASSKVPGQGPTGELFF

clone_size: few
j_call: TRBJ1-1
v_call: TRBV5-1
d_call: .
cdr3_nt: TGCGCCAGCAGCTTGGCCCCAGACACTGAAGCTTTCTTT
cdr3_aa: CASSLAPDTEAFF

clone_size: few
j_call: TRBJ1-2
v_call: TRBV28
d_call: .
cdr3_nt: TGTGCCAGCAGTTTATACAAGGGCTATGGCTACACCTTC
cdr3_aa: CASSLYKGYGYTF

clone_size: .
j_call: TRBJ2-7
v_call: TRBV28
d_call: .
cdr3_nt: TGTGCCAGCAGTTTATCGAAGGGGGCCTACGAGCAGTACTTC
cdr3_aa: CASSLSKGAYEQYF

clone_size: .
j_call: TRBJ1-2
v_call: TRBV12-3/TRBV12-4
d_call: TRBD1
cdr3_nt: TGTGCCAGCAGTTACCGGGACAGGGGAGCTGGCTACACCTTC
cdr3_aa: CASSYRDRGAGYTF

clone_size: .
j_call: TRBJ2-3
v_call: TRBV4-1
d_call: .
cdr3_nt: TGCGCCAGCAGCCAAGAACTGGCCCCGGGCACAGATACGCAGTATTTT
cdr3_aa: CASSQELAPGTDTQYF

clone_size: .
j_call: TRBJ2-3
v_call: TRBV5-1
d_call: .
cdr3_nt: TGCGCCAGCAGCCCCATGGTTAGTATCGGCACAGATACGCAGTATTTT
cdr3_aa: CASSPMVSIGTDTQYF

clone_size: .
j_call: TRBJ1-1
v_call: TRBV20-1
d_call: TRBD1
cdr3_nt: TGCAGTGCTAGGGGGGACAGTGAAGCTTTCTTT
cdr3_aa: CSARGDSEAFF

clone_size: .
j_call: TRBJ2-7
v_call: TRBV21-1
d_call: .
cdr3_nt: TGTGCCAGCAGCAAAGCTTTAGGGACTAGCCCTAACTACGAGCAGTACTTC
cdr3_aa: CASSKALGTSPNYEQYF

clone_size: .
j_call: TRBJ1-4
v_call: TRBV4-2
d_call: TRBD1
cdr3_nt: TGTGCCAGCAGCCACCCCGACAGGGGGCAAACAACTAATGAAAAACTGTTTTTT
cdr3_aa: CASSHPDRGQTTNEKLFF

clone_size: few
j_call: TRBJ2-3
v_call: TRBV10-2
d_call: TRBD2
cdr3_nt: TGCGCCAGCACCCGAACCGGGACTAGCGGGAGCACAGATACGCAGTATTTT
cdr3_aa: CASTRTGTSGSTDTQYF

clone_size: .
j_call: TRBJ2-1
v_call: TRBV20-1
d_call: TRBD2
cdr3_nt: TGCAGTGCTAGTAAGGGACTAGCGGTGAATGAGCAGTTCTTC
cdr3_aa: CSASKGLAVNEQFF

clone_size: .
j_call: TRBJ2-5
v_call: TRBV4-2
d_call: .
cdr3_nt: TGTGCCAGCAGCCAAGTCGGGGGCTCCGCCTACAATGAGCAGTACTTC
cdr3_aa: CASSQVGGSAYNEQYF

clone_size: once
j_call: TRBJ2-5
v_call: TRBV27
d_call: .
cdr3_nt: TGTGCCAGCAGTTCTTCATACCAAGGGACCCAGTACTTC
cdr3_aa: CASSSSYQGTQYF

clone_size: .
j_call: TRBJ2-7
v_call: TRBV28
d_call: .
cdr3_nt: TGTGCCAGCAGTTTAGGGGCGGATACGAAGCAGTACTTC
cdr3_aa: CASSLGADTKQYF

clone_size: .
j_call: TRBJ2-2
v_call: TRBV20-1
d_call: TRBD1
cdr3_nt: TGCAGTGCTAGATTACAGGGGATGGACACCGGGGAGCTGTTTTTT
cdr3_aa: CSARLQGMDTGELFF

clone_size: .
j_call: TRBJ2-7
v_call: TRBV7-2
d_call: .
cdr3_nt: TGTGCCAGCAGCTTAGCACTAACCGGGAGAGCGAACAATGAGCAGTACTTC
cdr3_aa: CASSLALTGRANNEQYF

clone_size: .
j_call: TRBJ2-7
v_call: TRBV20-1
d_call: TRBD2
cdr3_nt: TGCAGTGCTAGCCTCCTAGCGGGAGGAACCTACGAGCAGTACTTC
cdr3_aa: CSASLLAGGTYEQYF

clone_size: .
j_call: TRBJ2-2
v_call: TRBV24-1
d_call: .
cdr3_nt: TGTGCCACCAGTGACCCTGTTAGGGACACCGGGGAGCTGTTTTTT
cdr3_aa: CATSDPVRDTGELFF

clone_size: .
j_call: TRBJ2-3
v_call: TRBV9
d_call: .
cdr3_nt: TGTGCCAGCAGCGTACTCCCAGGAGAGGGTAGCTCAGATACGCAGTATTTT
cdr3_aa: CASSVLPGEGSSDTQYF

clone_size: .
j_call: TRBJ2-3
v_call: TRBV4-1
d_call: .
cdr3_nt: TGCGCCAGCAGCCAAGATCTGGTCGGCTGGCAGGGCCCAAAATGGGATACGCAGTATTTT
cdr3_aa: CASSQDLVGWQGPKWDTQYF

clone_size: few
j_call: TRBJ1-2
v_call: TRBV3-1
d_call: .
cdr3_nt: TGTGCCAGCAGCCAAGGGTGGGGCAGGGAAGTCAATGGCTACACCTTC
cdr3_aa: CASSQGWGREVNGYTF

clone_size: .
j_call: TRBJ2-2
v_call: TRBV5-1
d_call: TRBD2
cdr3_nt: TGCGCCAGCAGCTTGCCTAGCGGGAACGGGGAGCTGTTTTTT
cdr3_aa: CASSLPSGNGELFF

clone_size: .
j_call: TRBJ2-7
v_call: TRBV6-6
d_call: TRBD1
cdr3_nt: TGTGCCAGCAGTTCCAGTGACAGGGGGCTAAACGAGCAGTACTTC
cdr3_aa: CASSSSDRGLNEQYF

clone_size: many
j_call: TRBJ1-2
v_call: TRBV27
d_call: TRBD1
cdr3_nt: TGTGCCAGCAGTCTACAGGGGGGCTATGGCTACACCTTC
cdr3_aa: CASSLQGGYGYTF

clone_size: few
j_call: TRBJ2-1
v_call: TRBV9
d_call: TRBD2
cdr3_nt: TGTGCCAGCAGCGTAGCTAGCGGGAGGAGCAATGAGCAGTTCTTC
cdr3_aa: CASSVASGRSNEQFF

clone_size: .
j_call: TRBJ2-1
v_call: TRBV29-1
d_call: .
cdr3_nt: TGCAGCGTTACAGGGGGGGGATTCTCCTACAATGAGCAGTTCTTC
cdr3_aa: CSVTGGGFSYNEQFF

clone_size: few
j_call: TRBJ1-6
v_call: TRBV4-2
d_call: .
cdr3_nt: TGTGCCAGCAGCCAAACCGGGAAGGGGGAATATAATTCACCCCTCCACTTT
cdr3_aa: CASSQTGKGEYNSPLHF

clone_size: .
j_call: TRBJ2-2
v_call: TRBV28
d_call: TRBD1
cdr3_nt: TGTGCCAGCAGTTCTACAGGGGCGAGTTGGACCGGGGAGCTGTTTTTT
cdr3_aa: CASSSTGASWTGELFF

clone_size: once
j_call: TRBJ1-1
v_call: TRBV12-3/TRBV12-4
d_call: TRBD1
cdr3_nt: TGTGCCACCAGGGGGCTCGAGGGGGCGCCTGACACTGAAGCTTTCTTT
cdr3_aa: CATRGLEGAPDTEAFF

clone_size: .
j_call: TRBJ2-2
v_call: TRBV27
d_call: .
cdr3_nt: TGTGCCAGCAGAACCAGCAGGGAGGAGAACACCGGGGAGCTGTTTTTT
cdr3_aa: CASRTSREENTGELFF

clone_size: .
j_call: TRBJ2-7
v_call: TRBV7-9
d_call: TRBD1
cdr3_nt: TGTGCCAGCAGTCTGACAGGGGTTTATCATCGGGGGAGGTACGAGCAGTACTTC
cdr3_aa: CASSLTGVYHRGRYEQYF

clone_size: .
j_call: TRBJ2-7
v_call: TRBV27
d_call: .
cdr3_nt: TGTGCCAGCAGTTTAGTCGCAGGGCGAGGCTACGAGCAGTACTTC
cdr3_aa: CASSLVAGRGYEQYF

clone_size: few
j_call: TRBJ2-1
v_call: TRBV2
d_call: TRBD1
cdr3_nt: TGTGCCAGCAGTGTTCGGACAGGGTCAGGAAATGAGCAGTTCTTC
cdr3_aa: CASSVRTGSGNEQFF

clone_size: once
j_call: TRBJ2-7
v_call: TRBV15
d_call: TRBD1
cdr3_nt: TGTGCCACCAGCAGAGTGACAGGGGACTACGAGCAGTACTTC
cdr3_aa: CATSRVTGDYEQYF

clone_size: .
j_call: TRBJ2-1
v_call: TRBV19
d_call: .
cdr3_nt: TGTGCCAGTAGTATGAAGGGACTCTACAATGAGCAGTTCTTC
cdr3_aa: CASSMKGLYNEQFF

clone_size: .
j_call: TRBJ1-5
v_call: TRBV10-3
d_call: TRBD1
cdr3_nt: TGTGCCACACGATTGGAGACAGGGAATAGCAATCAGCCCCAGCATTTT
cdr3_aa: CATRLETGNSNQPQHF

clone_size: few
j_call: TRBJ1-2
v_call: TRBV3-1
d_call: .
cdr3_nt: TGTGCCAGCAGCCACTACTATGGCTACACCTTC
cdr3_aa: CASSHYYGYTF